This TCR beta chain was profiled in a study of shared clonotypes between healthy human individuals. For the study at large: Samples came from a couple of female and a few male donors aged 18 to 49. Whole-study results and caveats: Owing to a small donor count, the genetic and exposure-history diversity represented was limited. It was observed that 5% to 6.5% of naive CD4 clonotypes were shared across a few donors.

With respect to this clone: Antigen unknown.

Profiled with immunoSEQ multiplex PCR; TCRdb holds only in-frame clones, not every one. The repertoire holds approximately 530,000 clones, with 90% to 97% as singletons. V gave up 3 bases and J gave up 2 bases, with 11 bases separating them. Germline loops: CDR1 MNHEY, CDR2 SMNVEV (reference sequence). This CDR3 has 14 amino acids. The source of this sequence is a woman in her 30s in good health. The sample consisted of naive CD4+ T cells sorted from blood. As for subset: CD45RA+ positively selected. V and J are TRBV27 and TRBJ2-7; no clear D. For the CDR3, the DNA is TGTGCCAGCAGTTTGCCCCGCCTTACCTACGAGCAGTACTTC. Translated, it gives CASSLPRLTYEQYF.